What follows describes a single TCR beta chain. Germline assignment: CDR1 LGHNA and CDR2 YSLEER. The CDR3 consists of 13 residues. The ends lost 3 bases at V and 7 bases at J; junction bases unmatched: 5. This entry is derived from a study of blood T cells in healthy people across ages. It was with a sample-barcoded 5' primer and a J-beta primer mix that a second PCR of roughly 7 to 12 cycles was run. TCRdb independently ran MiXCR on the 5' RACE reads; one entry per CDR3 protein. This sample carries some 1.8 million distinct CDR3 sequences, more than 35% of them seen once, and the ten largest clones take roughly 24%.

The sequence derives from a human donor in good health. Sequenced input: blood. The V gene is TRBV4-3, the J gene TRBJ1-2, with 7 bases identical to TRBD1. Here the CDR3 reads CASSQGTVAGYTF. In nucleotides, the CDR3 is TGCGCCAGCAGCCAGGGGACAGTCGCTGGCTACACCTTC.